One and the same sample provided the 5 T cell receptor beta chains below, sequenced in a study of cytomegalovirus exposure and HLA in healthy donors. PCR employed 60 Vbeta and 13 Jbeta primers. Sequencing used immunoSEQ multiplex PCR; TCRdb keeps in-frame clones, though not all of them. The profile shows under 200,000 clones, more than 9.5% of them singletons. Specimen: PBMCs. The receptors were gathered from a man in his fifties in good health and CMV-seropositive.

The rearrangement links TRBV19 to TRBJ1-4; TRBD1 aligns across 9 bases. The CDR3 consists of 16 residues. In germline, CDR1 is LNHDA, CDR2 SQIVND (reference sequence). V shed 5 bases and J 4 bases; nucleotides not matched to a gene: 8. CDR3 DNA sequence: TGTGCCAGTAGTCCGGGGACAGGGCGGTTTAATGAAAAACTGTTTTTT. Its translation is CASSPGTGRFNEKLFF. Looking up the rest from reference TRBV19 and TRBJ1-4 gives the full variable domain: DGGITQSPKYLFRKEGQNVTLSCEQNLNHDAMYWYRQDPGQGLRLIYYSQIVNDFQKGDIAEGYSVSREKKESFPLTVTSAQKNPTAFYLCASSPGTGRFNEKLFFGSGTQLSVL.

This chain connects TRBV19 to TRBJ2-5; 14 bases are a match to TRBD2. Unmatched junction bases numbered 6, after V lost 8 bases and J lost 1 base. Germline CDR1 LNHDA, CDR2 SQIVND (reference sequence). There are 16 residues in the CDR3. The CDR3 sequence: CASAGTSGGLQETQYF. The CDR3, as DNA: TGTGCCAGTGCCGGGACTAGCGGGGGCCTCCAAGAGACCCAGTACTTC.

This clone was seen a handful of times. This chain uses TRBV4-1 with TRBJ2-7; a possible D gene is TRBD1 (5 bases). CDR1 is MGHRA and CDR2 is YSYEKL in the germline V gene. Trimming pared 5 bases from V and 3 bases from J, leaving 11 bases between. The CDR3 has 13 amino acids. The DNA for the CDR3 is TGCGCCAGCAGCTCCCGACAGCTCTACGAGCAGTACTTC. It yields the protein CASSSRQLYEQYF.

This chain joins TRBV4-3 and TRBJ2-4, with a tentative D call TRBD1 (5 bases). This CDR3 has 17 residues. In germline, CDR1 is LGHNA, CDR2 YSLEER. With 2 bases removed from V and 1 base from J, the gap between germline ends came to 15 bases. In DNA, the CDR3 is TGCGCCAGCAGCCAAACCAGGGTGGAGTGGGCCAAAAACATTCAGTACTTC. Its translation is CASSQTRVEWAKNIQYF.

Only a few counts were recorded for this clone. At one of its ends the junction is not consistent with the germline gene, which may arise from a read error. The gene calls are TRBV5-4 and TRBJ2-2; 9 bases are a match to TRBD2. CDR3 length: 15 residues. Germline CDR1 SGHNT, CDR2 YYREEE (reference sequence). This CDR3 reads CASSKQAGGTGELFF. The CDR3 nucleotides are TGCGCCAGCAGCAAACAAGCGGGGGGCACCGGGGAGCTGTTTTTT.